The 28 T cell receptor beta chains in this list originate from one sample, sequenced in a study of blood T cell repertoires in COVID-19. Profiled with immunoSEQ multiplex PCR; TCRdb holds only in-frame clones, not every one. The sample holds 150,000 to 200,000 clones, 90% seen once. Sequences were obtained from peripheral blood. The receptors originated from a man in his fifties with acute or convalescent COVID-19.

This chain uses TRBV29-1 with TRBJ2-7; 8 bases match TRBD1. The CDR3 covers 13 residues. The germline CDR1 and CDR2 sequences are SQVTM and ANQGSEA. V gave up 0 bases and J gave up 3 bases; unmatched junction bases: 1. The CDR3 spells CSVEEGQGYEQYF. CDR3 in DNA: TGCAGCGTTGAAGAAGGACAGGGCTACGAGCAGTACTTC.

Turning to this clone: This specimen includes other DNA sequences encoding the same CDR3. The chain has TRBV6-5 and TRBJ2-1; possibly TRBD2 for D (6 bases). Germline-derived CDR1 and CDR2 are MNHEY and SVGAGI. The CDR3 length is 15 residues. The germline V and J ends were trimmed by 0 bases and 6 bases, with 12 bases remaining between them. The CDR3 DNA follows: TGTGCCAGCAGTTACTCCGGGACTTCGGGCAATGAGCAGTTCTTC. This encodes CASSYSGTSGNEQFF.

In this sample, this clone turned up once. This chain uses TRBV28 with TRBJ2-7; D not certain. The CDR3 runs to 11 residues. V was clipped by 10 bases and J by 5 bases, with 12 bases between them. In germline, CDR1 is MDHEN, CDR2 SYDVKM. Here the CDR3 reads CATSVLNEQYF. Here the CDR3 DNA reads TGTGCCACCTCGGTCTTGAACGAGCAGTACTTC.

The CDR3 bases are TGTGCCACCAGCGGACGGACAGGGTCACGCTACAATGAGCAGTTCTTC. Protein: CATSGRTGSRYNEQFF. The J gene is TRBJ2-1, the V gene TRBV15; 8 bases fit TRBD1. This CDR3 contains 16 residues. In germline, CDR1 is LNHNV, CDR2 YYDKDF (reference sequence). V was pared by 5 bases and J by 3 bases, with 9 bases of the junction left unmatched.

This clone was found a few times. V and J are TRBV10-2 and TRBJ1-4; a weak D match, TRBD1 (5 bases). This CDR3 is 15 amino acids long. Looked up from germline, CDR1 is WSHSY and CDR2 is SAAADI. Between the trimmed V and J ends, which lost 7 bases and 0 bases, there was a span of 12 bases. In DNA, the CDR3 is TGCGCCAGCAACCCCAGGGCCGCAACTAATGAAAAACTGTTTTTT. This gives the protein CASNPRAATNEKLFF.

The CDR3 bases are TGTGCCAGCAGTGGGACTAGCGGGTTCCACGAGCAGTACTTC. As protein: CASSGTSGFHEQYF. The chain links TRBV28 to TRBJ2-7; TRBD2 matches at 12 bases. The CDR3 is 14 residues long. V dropped 5 bases and J dropped 5; count of bases not matched to a gene: 4. CDR1 is MDHEN, CDR2 SYDVKM, per germline.

The J gene is TRBJ2-3, the V gene TRBV4-2, with 12 bases that match TRBD2. V lost 0 bases and J lost 6; bases outside the gene matches: 10. The CDR3 is 18 amino acids. Germline lookup yields CDR1 LGHNA and CDR2 YNFKEQ. The CDR3, as DNA: TGTGCCAGCAGCCAAGATTCTAGCGGGAGGGTCCCCGGGGATACGCAGTATTTT. It translates to CASSQDSSGRVPGDTQYF.

CDR3 DNA sequence: TGTGCCAGCAGTTTCACAGTTTCCACCGGGGAGCTGTTTTTT. Protein sequence: CASSFTVSTGELFF. The chain uses TRBV2 and TRBJ2-2, with no clear D. Trimming removed 5 bases at V and 4 bases at J, with 11 bases between. This CDR3 contains 14 residues. Germline-derived CDR1 and CDR2 are SNHLY and FYNNEI.

V is TRBV18 and J is TRBJ2-3; TRBD2 agrees at 12 bases. The CDR3 consists of 15 residues. The germline gives CDR1 KGHSH, CDR2 LQKENI. With V trimmed by 5 bases and J by 7 bases, 7 bases remained unmatched. DNA for the CDR3: TGTGCCAGCTCAGCGCTAGCGGGGGGGCAAAATACGCAGTATTTT. Translating gives CASSALAGGQNTQYF.

The rearrangement uses TRBV28 and TRBJ1-6; D is ambiguous. The CDR3 consists of 14 residues. CDR1 and CDR2 (germline): MDHEN, SYDVKM. V was pared by 5 bases and J by 2 bases, with 7 bases between. The CDR3 sequence is CASSIGTYNSPLHF. The CDR3 DNA sequence: TGTGCCAGCAGTATCGGGACCTATAATTCACCCCTCCACTTT.

The chain links TRBV19 to TRBJ1-5; 11 nucleotides match TRBD1. Germline CDR1 and CDR2: LNHDA and SQIVND (reference sequence). This CDR3 comprises 18 residues. V was clipped by 3 bases and J by 7 bases; unmatched bases: 14. The CDR3 nucleotides are TGTGCCAGTAGTATCCGAAAGTTAGGACAGGGGGCTTGGCAGCCCCAGCATTTT. Its translation: CASSIRKLGQGAWQPQHF. Full variable domain (rest looked up from reference TRBV19 and TRBJ1-5): DGGITQSPKYLFRKEGQNVTLSCEQNLNHDAMYWYRQDPGQGLRLIYYSQIVNDFQKGDIAEGYSVSREKKESFPLTVTSAQKNPTAFYLCASSIRKLGQGAWQPQHFGDGTRLSIL.

V gene TRBV6-5 combines with J gene TRBJ1-4; D perhaps matches TRBD1 (5 bases). This CDR3 has 13 amino acids. Germline V CDR1 and CDR2: MNHEY, SVGAGI. The V and J ends lost 8 bases and 4 bases respectively, with 11 bases between them. The CDR3, as DNA: TGTGCCAGCTCTACGGGACTTAATGAAAAACTGTTTTTT. This codes for CASSTGLNEKLFF.

DNA of the CDR3: TGTGCCAGCAGCTCTGCGGCGGGGTTAAGGCAGTTCTTC. This gives the protein CASSSAAGLRQFF. The gene calls are TRBV28 and TRBJ2-1, with D possibly being TRBD2 (6 bases). With 6 bases removed from V and 12 bases from J, the gap between germline ends came to 18 bases. The CDR3 extends over 13 amino acids. Germline V CDR1 and CDR2: MDHEN, SYDVKM.

This chain links TRBV4-3 with TRBJ1-5; D remains ambiguous. Germline CDR1 and CDR2: LGHNA and YSLEER. This CDR3 comprises 15 residues. V gave up 0 bases and J gave up 2 bases, with 8 bases separating them. CDR3: CASSQDLGRNQPQHF. The DNA for the CDR3 is TGCGCCAGCAGCCAAGATCTTGGGCGCAATCAGCCCCAGCATTTT.

The chain uses TRBV30 and TRBJ2-6; the D gene is possibly TRBD2 (7 bases). Deletions cut 3 bases from V and 0 bases from J, with 15 bases between. The CDR3 is made up of 17 amino acids. Per germline, CDR1 GTSNPN and CDR2 SVGIG (reference sequence). CDR3 nucleotides: TGTGCCTGGAGGGGGGGGCCGACTGTCTCTGGGGCCAACGTCCTGACTTTC. Amino acid sequence: CAWRGGPTVSGANVLTF.

The chain combines TRBV28 with TRBJ1-5, with 7 bases matching TRBD1. V gave up 2 bases and J gave up 7 bases; unmatched junction bases: 5. Germline V lookup: CDR1 MDHEN, CDR2 SYDVKM. The CDR3 has 14 amino acids. The CDR3 coding sequence is TGTGCCAGCAGTTTAGAACAGGGGACGCAGCCCCAGCATTTT. Encoded protein: CASSLEQGTQPQHF.

The chain uses TRBV2 and TRBJ2-7; 10 bases align to TRBD1. Germline CDR1 SNHLY, CDR2 FYNNEI. V was pared by 6 bases and J by 2 bases, with 4 bases of the junction left unmatched. The CDR3 covers 14 residues. The CDR3 spells CASSAGQGPYEQYF. CDR3 coding DNA: TGTGCCAGCAGCGCGGGACAGGGGCCCTACGAGCAGTACTTC.

J is TRBJ1-1 and V is TRBV29-1; D is unresolved. This CDR3 is 13 amino acids long. V was clipped by 2 bases and J by 1 base, with 8 bases between them. Germline-derived CDR1 and CDR2 are SQVTM and ANQGSEA. CDR3 residues: CSVERLGNTEAFF. The CDR3 DNA sequence: TGCAGCGTTGAAAGACTCGGGAACACTGAAGCTTTCTTT.

This clone was picked up a small number of times. The chain links TRBV7-2 to TRBJ2-5; possibly TRBD2 for D (6 bases). The CDR3 loop spans 17 amino acids. V shed 5 bases and J shed 5 bases, with 24 bases lying between them. Germline V gene lookup returns CDR1 SGHTA and CDR2 FQGNSA. CDR3 loop: CASSVFPRGPAGETQYF. CDR3 in DNA: TGTGCCAGCAGCGTCTTCCCCCGCGGCCCGGCGGGGGAGACCCAGTACTTC.

The chain combines TRBV6-6 with TRBJ1-4, with D tentatively TRBD1 (5 bases). V lost 4 bases, J lost 12 bases, and 12 bases lay in between. Germline V gives CDR1 MNHNY, CDR2 SVGAGI (reference sequence). The CDR3 is 12 residues long. CDR3 nucleotide sequence: TGTGCCAGCAGTTCACAGGCGGGGGAACTGTTTTTT. Translation: CASSSQAGELFF.

The chain joins TRBV7-2 to TRBJ2-3, with 8 nucleotides matching TRBD1. The CDR3 runs to 15 residues. V lost 4 bases and J lost 0; bases outside the gene matches: 3. Germline CDR1 reads SGHTA; CDR2 reads FQGNSA. The CDR3 loop is CASSYRTGSTDTQYF. DNA of the CDR3: TGTGCCAGCAGCTACCGGACAGGGAGCACAGATACGCAGTATTTT.

The chain recombines TRBV20-1 with TRBJ2-7, with D possibly TRBD1 on 6 matching bases. The length of the CDR3 is 11 residues. Germline CDR1 DFQATT, CDR2 SNEGSKA (reference sequence). The CDR3 spells CGGSTAYEQYF. CDR3 nucleotide sequence: TGCGGGGGCTCCACAGCCTACGAGCAGTACTTC.

J is TRBJ2-1 and V is TRBV7-6, with 8 bases aligning to TRBD2. The V and J ends lost 3 bases and 2 bases, in that order; junction bases with no gene match: 6. The CDR3 is 16 amino acids. Germline V lookup: CDR1 SGHVS, CDR2 FNYEAQ. The CDR3 loop reads CASSLPMGLAYNEQFF. The CDR3 DNA follows: TGTGCCAGCAGCTTGCCCATGGGACTAGCCTACAATGAGCAGTTCTTC.

This rearrangement joins TRBV9 to TRBJ2-2; D uncertain. The V end was cut by 6 bases, the J end by 1 base, with 13 bases between. Looked up from germline, CDR1 is SGDLS and CDR2 is YYNGEE. This CDR3 spans 15 amino acids. The CDR3 coding sequence is TGTGCCAGCACCCCCGACTGGCTGAACACCGGGGAGCTGTTTTTT. Protein sequence: CASTPDWLNTGELFF.

V gene TRBV7-9 combines with J gene TRBJ1-3; the D is unclear. The germline V and J ends were trimmed by 2 bases and 0 bases, with 8 bases remaining between them. Per the germline V gene, CDR1 is SEHNR and CDR2 is FQNEAQ (reference sequence). This CDR3 has 15 residues. The CDR3 loop is CASSLIHSSGNTIYF. Here the CDR3 DNA reads TGTGCCAGCAGCTTAATTCACAGCTCTGGAAACACCATATATTTT.

The chain uses TRBV11-2 and TRBJ2-2; 7 bases are a match to TRBD1. Germline CDR1 reads SGHAT; CDR2 reads FQNNGV. Trimming at V came to 6 bases and at J to 3 bases, leaving 4 bases not matched to a gene. The CDR3 is 14 residues long. The CDR3 region is CASRPTGDTGELFF. The DNA of the CDR3 is TGTGCCAGCAGGCCAACAGGGGACACCGGGGAGCTGTTTTTT.

The rearrangement links TRBV10-3 to TRBJ2-1, with a tentative D call TRBD1 (5 bases). The CDR3 extends over 12 amino acids. The germline V and J ends were trimmed by 3 bases and 8 bases, with 8 bases remaining between them. Per germline, CDR1 ENHRY and CDR2 SYGVKD. CDR3 DNA: TGTGCCATCAGTGATCAGGGTCATGAGCAGTTCTTC. Translating it yields CAISDQGHEQFF.

V gene TRBV28 combines with J gene TRBJ1-2, with a tentative D call TRBD1 (5 bases). CDR1 is MDHEN, CDR2 SYDVKM, per germline. The CDR3 is 12 residues long. V was pared by 10 bases and J by 2 bases, with 11 bases between. The CDR3 region is CAIKTANYGYTF. The CDR3 DNA reads TGTGCCATCAAGACAGCGAACTATGGCTACACCTTC.